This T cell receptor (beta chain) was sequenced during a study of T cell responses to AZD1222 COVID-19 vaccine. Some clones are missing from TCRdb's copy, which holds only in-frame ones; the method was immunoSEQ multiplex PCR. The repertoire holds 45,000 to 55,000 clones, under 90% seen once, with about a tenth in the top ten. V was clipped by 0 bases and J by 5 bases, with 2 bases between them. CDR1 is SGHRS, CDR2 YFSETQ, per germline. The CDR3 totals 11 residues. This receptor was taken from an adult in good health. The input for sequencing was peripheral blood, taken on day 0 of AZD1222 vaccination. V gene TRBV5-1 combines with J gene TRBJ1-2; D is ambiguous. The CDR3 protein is CASSLGYGYTF. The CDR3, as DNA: TGCGCCAGCAGCTTGGGGTATGGCTACACCTTC. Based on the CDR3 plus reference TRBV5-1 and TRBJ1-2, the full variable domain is KAGVTQTPRYLIKTRGQQVTLSCSPISGHRSVSWYQQTPGQGLQFLFEYFSETQRNKGNFPGRFSGRQFSNSRSEMNVSTLELGDSALYLCASSLGYGYTFGSGTRLTVV.